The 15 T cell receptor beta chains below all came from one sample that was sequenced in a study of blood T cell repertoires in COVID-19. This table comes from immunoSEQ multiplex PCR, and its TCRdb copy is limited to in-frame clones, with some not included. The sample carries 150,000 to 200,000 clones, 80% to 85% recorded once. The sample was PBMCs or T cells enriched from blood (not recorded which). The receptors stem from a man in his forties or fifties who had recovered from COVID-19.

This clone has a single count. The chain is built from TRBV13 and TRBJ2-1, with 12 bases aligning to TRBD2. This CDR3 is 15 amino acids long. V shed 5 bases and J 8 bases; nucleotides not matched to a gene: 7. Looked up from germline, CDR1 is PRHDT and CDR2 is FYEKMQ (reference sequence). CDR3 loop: CASSMLAGGDHEQFF. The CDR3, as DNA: TGTGCCAGCAGCATGCTAGCGGGGGGGGATCATGAGCAGTTCTTC.

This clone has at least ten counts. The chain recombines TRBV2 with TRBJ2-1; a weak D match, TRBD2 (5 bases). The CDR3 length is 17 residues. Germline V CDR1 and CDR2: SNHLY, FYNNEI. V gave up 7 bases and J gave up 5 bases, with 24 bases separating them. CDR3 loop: CASTRGPASWGDNEQFF. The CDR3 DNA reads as TGTGCCAGCACCCGAGGCCCGGCTAGCTGGGGAGACAATGAGCAGTTCTTC.

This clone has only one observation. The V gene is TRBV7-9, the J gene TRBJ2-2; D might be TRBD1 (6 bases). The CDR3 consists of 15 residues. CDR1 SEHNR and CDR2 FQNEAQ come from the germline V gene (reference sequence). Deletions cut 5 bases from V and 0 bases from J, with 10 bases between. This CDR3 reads CASSAGTTNTGELFF. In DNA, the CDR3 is TGTGCCAGCAGCGCCGGGACAACGAACACCGGGGAGCTGTTTTTT.

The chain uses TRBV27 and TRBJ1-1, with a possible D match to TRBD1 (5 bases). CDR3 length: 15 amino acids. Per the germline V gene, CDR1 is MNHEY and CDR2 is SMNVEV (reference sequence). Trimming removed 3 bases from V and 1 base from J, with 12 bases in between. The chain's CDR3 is CASSFTTGGNTEAFF. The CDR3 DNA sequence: TGTGCCAGCAGTTTTACCACAGGCGGGAACACTGAAGCTTTCTTT.

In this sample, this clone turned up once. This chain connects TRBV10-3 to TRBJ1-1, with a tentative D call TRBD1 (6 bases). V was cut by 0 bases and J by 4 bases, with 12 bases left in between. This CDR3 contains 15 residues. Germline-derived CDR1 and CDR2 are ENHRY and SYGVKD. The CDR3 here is CAISESKGGGTEAFF. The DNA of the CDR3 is TGTGCCATCAGTGAGTCGAAGGGAGGGGGCACTGAAGCTTTCTTT.

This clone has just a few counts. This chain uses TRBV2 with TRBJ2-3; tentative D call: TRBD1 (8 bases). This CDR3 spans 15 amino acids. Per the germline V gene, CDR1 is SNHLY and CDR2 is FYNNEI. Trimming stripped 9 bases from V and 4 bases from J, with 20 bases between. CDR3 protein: CARGNRQGRADTQYF. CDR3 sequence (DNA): TGTGCCAGGGGGAATCGACAGGGGAGGGCAGATACGCAGTATTTT.

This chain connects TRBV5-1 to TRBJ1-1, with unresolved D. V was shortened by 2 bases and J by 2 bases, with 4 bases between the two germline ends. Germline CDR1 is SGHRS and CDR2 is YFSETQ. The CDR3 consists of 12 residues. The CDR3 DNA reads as TGCGCCAGCAGCTTAACAAACACTGAAGCTTTCTTT. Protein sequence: CASSLTNTEAFF. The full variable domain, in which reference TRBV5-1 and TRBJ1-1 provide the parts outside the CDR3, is KAGVTQTPRYLIKTRGQQVTLSCSPISGHRSVSWYQQTPGQGLQFLFEYFSETQRNKGNFPGRFSGRQFSNSRSEMNVSTLELGDSALYLCASSLTNTEAFFGQGTRLTVV.

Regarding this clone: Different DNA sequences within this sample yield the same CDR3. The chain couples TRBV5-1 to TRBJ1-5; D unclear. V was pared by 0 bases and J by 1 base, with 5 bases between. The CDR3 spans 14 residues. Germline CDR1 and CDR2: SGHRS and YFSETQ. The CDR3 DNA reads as TGCGCCAGCAGCTTGGGTCAGAGCAATCAGCCCCAGCATTTT. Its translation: CASSLGQSNQPQHF.

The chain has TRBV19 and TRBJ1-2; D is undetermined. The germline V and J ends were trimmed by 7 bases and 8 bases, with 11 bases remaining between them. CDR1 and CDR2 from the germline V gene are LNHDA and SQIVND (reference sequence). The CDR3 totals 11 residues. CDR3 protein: CASTSLWGYTF. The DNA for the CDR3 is TGTGCCAGTACTAGCCTTTGGGGCTACACCTTC.

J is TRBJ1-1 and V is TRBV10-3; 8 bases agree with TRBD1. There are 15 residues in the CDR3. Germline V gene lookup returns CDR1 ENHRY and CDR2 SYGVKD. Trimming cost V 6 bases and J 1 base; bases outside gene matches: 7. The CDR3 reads CAIRGQGGGNTEAFF. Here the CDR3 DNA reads TGTGCCATCAGAGGACAGGGAGGGGGGAACACTGAAGCTTTCTTT.

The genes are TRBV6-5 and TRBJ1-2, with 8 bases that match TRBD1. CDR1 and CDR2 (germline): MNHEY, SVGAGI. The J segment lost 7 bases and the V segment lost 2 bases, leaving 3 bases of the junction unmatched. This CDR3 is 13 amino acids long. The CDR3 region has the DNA TGTGCCAGCAGTTACGCAGGGGGCAGTGGCTACACCTTC. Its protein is CASSYAGGSGYTF.

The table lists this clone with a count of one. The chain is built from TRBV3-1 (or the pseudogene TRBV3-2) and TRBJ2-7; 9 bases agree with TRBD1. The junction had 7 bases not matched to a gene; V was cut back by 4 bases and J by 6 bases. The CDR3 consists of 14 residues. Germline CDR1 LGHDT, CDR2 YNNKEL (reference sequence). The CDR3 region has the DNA TGTGCCAGCAGCCTGGGACAGGGTATTGGCGAGCAGTACTTC. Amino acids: CASSLGQGIGEQYF.

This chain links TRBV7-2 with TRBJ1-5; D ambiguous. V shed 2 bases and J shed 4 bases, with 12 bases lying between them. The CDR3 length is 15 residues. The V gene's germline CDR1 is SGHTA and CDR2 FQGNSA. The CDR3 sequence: CASSLMWQLNQPQHF. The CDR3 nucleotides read TGTGCCAGCAGCTTAATGTGGCAGTTAAATCAGCCCCAGCATTTT.

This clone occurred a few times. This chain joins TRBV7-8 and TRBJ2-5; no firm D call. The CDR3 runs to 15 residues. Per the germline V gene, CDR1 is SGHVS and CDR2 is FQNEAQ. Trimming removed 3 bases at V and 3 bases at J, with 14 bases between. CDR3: CASSFRLRYKETQYF. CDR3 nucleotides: TGTGCCAGCAGCTTCCGCCTGCGGTACAAAGAGACCCAGTACTTC.

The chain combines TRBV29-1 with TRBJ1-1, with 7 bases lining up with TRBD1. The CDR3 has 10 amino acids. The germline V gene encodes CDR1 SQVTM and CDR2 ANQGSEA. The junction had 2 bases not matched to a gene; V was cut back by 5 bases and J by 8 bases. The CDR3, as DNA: TGCAGCGTTCAGACAGGGGAAGCTTTCTTT. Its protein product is CSVQTGEAFF.